These 29 T cell receptor beta chains originate from one sample sequenced in a study of blood T cell repertoires in COVID-19. Profiling relied on immunoSEQ multiplex PCR, and the TCRdb table lists in-frame clones only, not all of them. The sample yields 120,000 to 150,000 clones, around 84% seen once. The sequenced sample consisted of peripheral blood. These receptors were obtained from a woman aged 45 to 65 in a cohort sampled during active or convalescent COVID-19.

The chain couples TRBV27 to TRBJ1-2; possible D gene TRBD1, 6 bases. The V end was cut by 5 bases, the J end by 5 bases, with 18 bases between. The CDR3 consists of 15 residues. Germline CDR1 MNHEY, CDR2 SMNVEV (reference sequence). In nucleotides, the CDR3 is TGTGCCAGCAGTGGCTCCGGGGGGCCCATATATGGCTACACCTTC. It codes for CASSGSGGPIYGYTF.

This clone appeared once. This sequence joins TRBV7-3 and TRBJ2-3, with D possibly being TRBD1 (5 bases). The V end lost 5 bases, the J end lost 4 bases, and 16 bases lay between the germline ends. This CDR3 has 15 residues. Germline lookup yields CDR1 SGHTA and CDR2 FQGTGA. The CDR3 DNA reads TGTGCCAGCAGCGTTGTAGGGGCCGTCCCAGATACGCAGTATTTT. Its translation: CASSVVGAVPDTQYF.

This clone was detected a few times. The chain carries TRBV5-5 and TRBJ1-1; D is unresolved. Germline CDR1 is SGHKS and CDR2 is YYEKEE (reference sequence). The CDR3 runs to 16 residues. Trimming took off 0 bases at V and 5 bases at J, with 17 bases between the two ends. The CDR3 nucleotides read TGTGCCAGCAGCTTGGGCCCCTCCCCGGCGGGTACTGAAGCTTTCTTT. This gives the protein CASSLGPSPAGTEAFF.

V usage is TRBV25-1 and J usage is TRBJ1-1; 8 positions agree with TRBD1. The V segment lost 3 bases and the J segment 4 bases; nucleotides outside the gene matches: 7. The CDR3 has 15 residues. Germline V gives CDR1 MGHDK, CDR2 SYGVNS. In nucleotides, the CDR3 is TGTGCCAGCAGTGACGTGGGAACAGGGGGCACTGAAGCTTTCTTT. This gives the protein CASSDVGTGGTEAFF.

This clone was observed a single time. The chain links TRBV9 to TRBJ1-5; tentatively, D is TRBD1 (6 bases). The CDR3 consists of 16 residues. Trimming left V 3 bases short and J 4 bases short, with 17 bases between. Germline values: CDR1 SGDLS, CDR2 YYNGEE. CDR3 residues: CASSGEGGGTNQPQHF. CDR3 nucleotides: TGTGCCAGCAGCGGAGAGGGAGGGGGTACGAATCAGCCCCAGCATTTT.

This chain connects TRBV19 to TRBJ2-7; TRBD1 matches at 8 bases. Per germline, CDR1 LNHDA and CDR2 SQIVND (reference sequence). J was trimmed by 1 base and V by 9 bases; bases with no gene match: 2. The CDR3 spans 12 residues. The CDR3: CARGDRSYEQYF. For the CDR3, the DNA is TGTGCCAGGGGGGACAGGTCCTACGAGCAGTACTTC. The full variable domain, with the rest looked up from reference TRBV19 and TRBJ2-7, is DGGITQSPKYLFRKEGQNVTLSCEQNLNHDAMYWYRQDPGQGLRLIYYSQIVNDFQKGDIAEGYSVSREKKESFPLTVTSAQKNPTAFYLCARGDRSYEQYFGPGTRLTVT.

The chain uses TRBV6-5 and TRBJ2-5, with a possible D match to TRBD1 (5 bases). The germline V and J ends were trimmed by 6 bases and 5 bases, with 19 bases remaining between them. This CDR3 region has 15 residues. The germline V gene encodes CDR1 MNHEY and CDR2 SVGAGI. CDR3 in amino acids: CASRGRLGAVETQYF. Here the CDR3 DNA reads TGTGCCAGCAGGGGGCGGTTAGGGGCAGTCGAGACCCAGTACTTC.

This clone was seen ten or more times. The V and J genes are TRBV6-5 and TRBJ1-2, with D perhaps matching TRBD1 (6 bases). Looked up from germline, CDR1 is MNHEY and CDR2 is SVGAGI. The CDR3 covers 13 residues. The V end was cut by 4 bases, the J end by 2 bases, with 8 bases between. The CDR3 loop reads CASSWDKNYGYTF. In nucleotides, the CDR3 is TGTGCCAGCAGTTGGGACAAAAACTATGGCTACACCTTC.

This rearrangement joins TRBV27 to TRBJ1-3, with 7 bases lining up with TRBD1. Per the germline V gene, CDR1 is MNHEY and CDR2 is SMNVEV (reference sequence). The CDR3 length is 15 residues. V lost 5 bases to trimming and J lost 0 bases; unmatched junction nucleotides: 4. The CDR3 bases are TGTGCCAGCAGTCTTCAGGGGGGCTCTGGAAACACCATATATTTT. This translates into CASSLQGGSGNTIYF.

The chain couples TRBV18 to TRBJ2-1, with TRBD2 identical over 10 bases. V gave up 4 bases and J gave up 2 bases; unmatched junction bases: 5. This CDR3 is built from 16 residues. In germline, CDR1 is KGHSH, CDR2 LQKENI. Here the CDR3 DNA reads TGTGCCAGCTCACTGACTAGCGGGCGTACCTACAATGAGCAGTTCTTC. The encoded protein is CASSLTSGRTYNEQFF.

The chain carries TRBV9 and TRBJ1-5, with a possible D match to TRBD1 (5 bases). The CDR3 loop spans 13 amino acids. V was shortened by 3 bases and J by 4 bases, with 8 bases between the two germline ends. Germline-derived CDR1 and CDR2 are SGDLS and YYNGEE. The CDR3 protein is CASSADMNQPQHF. In nucleotides, the CDR3 is TGTGCCAGCAGCGCGGACATGAATCAGCCCCAGCATTTT.

This clone has a single count. The J gene is TRBJ1-6, the V gene TRBV15, with D perhaps matching TRBD1 (6 bases). CDR3 size: 15 residues. Per the germline V gene, CDR1 is LNHNV and CDR2 is YYDKDF (reference sequence). Trimming shortened V by 0 bases and J by 8 bases, and 11 bases separated the two germline ends. CDR3 nucleotides: TGTGCCACCAGCAGAGATCTCCAGGGGTATTCACCCCTCCACTTT. It codes for CATSRDLQGYSPLHF.

The CDR3 is CAIRSSLLGGNYGYTF. CDR3 coding DNA: TGTGCCATCAGGAGCAGCCTCTTGGGGGGAAACTATGGCTACACCTTC. The chain employs TRBV10-3 and TRBJ1-2; perhaps TRBD1 as D (5 bases). Germline V lookup: CDR1 ENHRY, CDR2 SYGVKD. With 6 bases removed from V and 2 bases from J, the gap between germline ends came to 19 bases. The CDR3 consists of 16 residues.

The chain recombines TRBV6-5 with TRBJ2-5; weak D call: TRBD2 (6 bases). This CDR3 has 14 amino acids. V lost 4 bases to trimming and J lost 2 bases, with 11 bases between them. Germline V lookup: CDR1 MNHEY, CDR2 SVGAGI. The CDR3 DNA sequence: TGTGCCAGCAGTTTCGGCGGGGTTCAAGAGACCCAGTACTTC. The encoded protein is CASSFGGVQETQYF.

V usage is TRBV6-5 and J usage is TRBJ2-7; 7 bases fit TRBD1. CDR3 length: 15 amino acids. Germline values: CDR1 MNHEY, CDR2 SVGAGI. V lost 5 bases to trimming and J lost 0 bases; unmatched junction nucleotides: 7. CDR3 nucleotide sequence: TGTGCCAGCAGTATAGTGGCAGGGGGCTCCTACGAGCAGTACTTC. Residues: CASSIVAGGSYEQYF.

The chain couples TRBV6-2 or TRBV6-3 to TRBJ1-1; D ambiguous. This CDR3 is 14 amino acids long. Germline CDR1 and CDR2: MNHEY and SVGEGT. V gave up 0 bases and J gave up 0 bases, with 5 bases separating them. CDR3 protein: CASSYSSVNTEAFF. CDR3 DNA: TGTGCCAGCAGTTACTCGTCAGTGAACACTGAAGCTTTCTTT.

The V gene is TRBV29-1, the J gene TRBJ2-1; 9 bases map to TRBD2. The V gene end was trimmed by 6 bases and the J gene end by 9 bases; junction bases not matched to a gene: 15. The length of the CDR3 is 15 residues. Germline-derived CDR1 and CDR2 are SQVTM and ANQGSEA. In DNA form, the CDR3 reads TGCAGCGTCCACCAGCCTAGCGGGGACAGTGTTGAGCAGTTCTTC. Its translation is CSVHQPSGDSVEQFF.

The rearrangement links TRBV28 to TRBJ2-1; 7 nucleotides line up with TRBD2. The germline V gene has CDR1 MDHEN and CDR2 SYDVKM. This CDR3 comprises 15 residues. V trimming: 6 bases; J trimming: 9 bases; junction bases outside the gene matches: 14. CDR3 bases: TGTGCCAGCAGACCCGGGAGCGGGGTCCGGAGTGAGCAGTTCTTC. It encodes CASRPGSGVRSEQFF.

The chain uses TRBV19 and TRBJ1-6; the match to TRBD1 covers 9 bases. J lost 7 bases, V lost 5 bases, and 3 bases had no gene match. Germline CDR1 and CDR2: LNHDA and SQIVND (reference sequence). The CDR3 length is 14 residues. CDR3 amino acids: CASSDRGENSPLHF. The CDR3 DNA sequence: TGTGCCAGTAGTGACAGGGGGGAGAATTCACCCCTCCACTTT. The full variable domain, in which reference TRBV19 and TRBJ1-6 provide the parts outside the CDR3, is DGGITQSPKYLFRKEGQNVTLSCEQNLNHDAMYWYRQDPGQGLRLIYYSQIVNDFQKGDIAEGYSVSREKKESFPLTVTSAQKNPTAFYLCASSDRGENSPLHFGNGTRLTVT.

The chain is built from TRBV7-2 and TRBJ1-5; D is possibly TRBD1 (6 bases). Germline CDR1 and CDR2: SGHTA and FQGNSA. The CDR3 consists of 14 residues. The germline V and J ends were trimmed by 2 bases and 4 bases, with 9 bases remaining between them. CDR3 nucleotides: TGTGCCAGCAGCTTAAGAACAGGGAATCAGCCCCAGCATTTT. Its protein product is CASSLRTGNQPQHF.

In this sample, this clone turned up a few times. This chain links TRBV7-9 with TRBJ1-1, with D perhaps TRBD1 (5 bases). Deletions cut 6 bases from V and 6 bases from J, with 17 bases between. Per the germline V gene, CDR1 is SEHNR and CDR2 is FQNEAQ (reference sequence). The CDR3 contains 14 residues. The DNA of the CDR3 is TGTGCCAGCAGGGGGCCAGACCTTGGGTCTGAAGCTTTCTTT. Translating it yields CASRGPDLGSEAFF.

The chain uses TRBV29-1 and TRBJ1-2, with D unclear. This CDR3 region has 12 residues. Germline V gene sequence: CDR1 SQVTM, CDR2 ANQGSEA. V lost 6 bases and J 4 bases, leaving 12 bases between the germline ends. The CDR3 loop reads CSVGEGSYGYTF. CDR3 coding DNA: TGCAGCGTCGGGGAGGGATCCTATGGCTACACCTTC.

The chain employs TRBV7-8 and TRBJ1-1; a possible D gene is TRBD1 (5 bases). This CDR3 comprises 13 residues. The germline V gene has CDR1 SGHVS and CDR2 FQNEAQ. The CDR3 region is CATGVQANTEAFF. The CDR3 DNA reads TGTGCTACAGGCGTCCAAGCGAACACTGAAGCTTTCTTT.

This clone appeared once. The rearrangement links TRBV11-1 to TRBJ2-2; 9 nucleotides match TRBD2. CDR3 length equals 15 residues. Germline CDR1 is SGHAT and CDR2 is FQDESV (reference sequence). The V gene end was trimmed by 4 bases and the J gene end by 6 bases; junction bases not matched to a gene: 6. The CDR3 bases are TGTGCCAGCAGCTCGGGACTAGCAGCTCCCGGGGAGCTGTTTTTT. Encoded protein: CASSSGLAAPGELFF.

V gene TRBV4-1 combines with J gene TRBJ1-4; 11 positions agree with TRBD1. V trimming: 4 bases; J trimming: 2 bases; junction bases outside the gene matches: 6. Germline V CDR1 and CDR2: MGHRA, YSYEKL. The CDR3 length is 17 residues. DNA for the CDR3: TGCGCCAGCAGCCGAGGACAGGGGGCGCGTACTAATGAAAAACTGTTTTTT. Translation: CASSRGQGARTNEKLFF.

The CDR3 DNA reads TGTGCCAGCAGGGGGACTGAGGACACCGGGGAGCTGTTTTTT. Encoded protein: CASRGTEDTGELFF. V is TRBV2 and J is TRBJ2-2, with D possibly TRBD2 on 6 matching bases. The CDR3 is 14 residues long. Trimming stripped 6 bases from V and 3 bases from J, with 11 bases between. Per germline, CDR1 SNHLY and CDR2 FYNNEI.

The chain carries TRBV29-1 and TRBJ1-1; D may be TRBD1 (5 bases). Trimming stripped 7 bases from V and 5 bases from J, with 17 bases between. This CDR3 has 13 amino acids. The germline CDR1 and CDR2 sequences are SQVTM and ANQGSEA. DNA of the CDR3: TGCAGCGGTTTACTCAGGGAGGGGACTGAAGCTTTCTTT. As protein: CSGLLREGTEAFF.

The chain has TRBV19 and TRBJ1-1, with D perhaps TRBD1 (5 bases). CDR3 length: 12 amino acids. V was shortened by 6 bases and J by 1 base, with 6 bases between the two germline ends. Germline values: CDR1 LNHDA, CDR2 SQIVND (reference sequence). The CDR3 reads CASSRENTEAFF. The CDR3 DNA is TGTGCCAGTAGCAGGGAGAACACTGAAGCTTTCTTT.

CDR3 in amino acids: CGREGWGNTIYF. The CDR3 nucleotides read TGCGGACGGGAGGGGTGGGGAAACACCATATATTTT. J is TRBJ1-3 and V is TRBV10-1; perhaps TRBD1 as D (5 bases). In germline, CDR1 is WNHNN, CDR2 SYGVQD (reference sequence). This CDR3 contains 12 residues.